This T cell receptor (beta chain) was recovered during a study of cytotoxic CD8 clonotypes in ibrutinib-treated CLL. The overall study: IGHV unmutated under 18; relapsed/refractory 11; treatment-naive around 14. The authors obtained response samples at a median of approximately 11 months of treatment, range 6 to 36. Whole-study results and caveats: Clonality showed a rise at ibrutinib response that reversed toward baseline at progression.

From germline, CDR1 is MNHNY and CDR2 SVGAGI (reference sequence). V was trimmed by 4 bases and J by 4 bases, leaving 5 bases between them. The CDR3 has 11 amino acids. On this clone itself: Antigen unknown.

Some clones are missing from TCRdb's copy, which holds only in-frame ones; the method was immunoSEQ multiplex PCR. Among approximately 100,000 clones listed, roughly 60% were seen once. The input for sequencing was PBMCs, taken after 24 months of ibrutinib treatment. This TCR came from a human donor with chronic lymphocytic leukemia. The rearrangement uses TRBV6-6 and TRBJ2-7; D gene ambiguous. CDR3 sequence reads: CASSSMYEQYF. For the CDR3, the DNA is TGTGCCAGCAGTTCAATGTACGAGCAGTACTTC.